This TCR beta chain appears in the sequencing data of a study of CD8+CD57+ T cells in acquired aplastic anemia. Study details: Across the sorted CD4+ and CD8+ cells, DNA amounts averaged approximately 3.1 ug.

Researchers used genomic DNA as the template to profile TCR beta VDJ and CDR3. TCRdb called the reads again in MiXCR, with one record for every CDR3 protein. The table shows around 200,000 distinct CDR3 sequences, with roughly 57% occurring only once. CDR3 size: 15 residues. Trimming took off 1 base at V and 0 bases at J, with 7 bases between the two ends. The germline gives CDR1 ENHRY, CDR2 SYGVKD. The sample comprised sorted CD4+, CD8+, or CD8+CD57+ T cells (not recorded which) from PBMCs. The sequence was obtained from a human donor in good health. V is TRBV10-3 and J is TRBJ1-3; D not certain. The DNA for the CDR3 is TGTGCCATCAGTGAGTATGGATTCTCTGGAAACACCATATATTTT. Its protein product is CAISEYGFSGNTIYF.